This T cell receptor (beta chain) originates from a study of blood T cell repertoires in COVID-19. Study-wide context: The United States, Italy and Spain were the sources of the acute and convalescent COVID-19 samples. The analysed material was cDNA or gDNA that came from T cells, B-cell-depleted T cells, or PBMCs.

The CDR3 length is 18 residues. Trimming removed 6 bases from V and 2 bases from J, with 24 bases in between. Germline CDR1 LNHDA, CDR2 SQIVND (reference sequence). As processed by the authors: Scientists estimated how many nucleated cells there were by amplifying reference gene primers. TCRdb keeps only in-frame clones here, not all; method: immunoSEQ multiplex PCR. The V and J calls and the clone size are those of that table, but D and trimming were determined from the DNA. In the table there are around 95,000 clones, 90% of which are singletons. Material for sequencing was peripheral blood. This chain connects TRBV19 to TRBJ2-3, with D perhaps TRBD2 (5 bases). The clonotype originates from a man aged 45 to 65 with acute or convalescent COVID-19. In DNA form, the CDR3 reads TGTGCCAGTAGGGCCGCGAGTTTTTGGGGAGACCCCACAGATACGCAGTATTTT. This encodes CASRAASFWGDPTDTQYF.